The source of this T cell receptor (beta chain) is a study of response to subunit inactivated influenza vaccine. TCRdb used MiXCR to reprocess the RT-PCR reads, holding one entry per CDR3 protein. The table has 540,000 or so distinct CDR3 sequences, 13% seen once. Overall study findings and caveats: New T cells are recruited in small numbers by each seasonal influenza vaccination, according to the authors' suggestion.

This clonotype was seen many times. What it recognizes is unknown. This TCR was recovered from a man aged 50 to 60 who received an inactivated influenza vaccine. The starting material was PBMCs from blood, obtained about 40 days after vaccination.

DNA for the CDR3: TGTGCCAGCAGCCCACAGGGCATAGGCAATCAGCCCCAGCATTTT. Translation gives CASSPQGIGNQPQHF. The genes are TRBV12-3 or TRBV12-4 and TRBJ1-5, with a tentative D call TRBD1 (6 bases). Trimming took 6 bases from V and 2 from J, leaving 14 bases between them. The CDR3 is 15 residues long.